This T cell receptor (beta chain) stems from a study of T cells in Graves' hyperthyroidism and ophthalmopathy. What was amplified from RNA transcripts were TCR beta CDR3 regions. HTBI primers drove first-round RT-PCR of the TCR CDR3. Each CDR3 protein is one row after TCRdb ran MiXCR on the multiplex PCR reads. The data show a few hundred thousand distinct CDR3 sequences, with over 15% seen just once and 45% to 50% held by the top ten. Germline CDR1 and CDR2: MDHEN and SYDVKM. The CDR3 extends over 15 amino acids. The V segment lost 9 bases and the J segment 2 bases; nucleotides outside the gene matches: 10. Many counts were recorded for this clonotype.

The chain links TRBV28 to TRBJ2-1, with 7 bases that match TRBD2. Sequenced: blood. The TCR sequence derives from a woman between 45 and 60 years old with Graves' hyperthyroidism. The CDR3 loop reads CASNPWGGTYNEQFF. The CDR3 nucleotides read TGTGCCAGTAATCCATGGGGAGGGACCTACAATGAGCAGTTCTTC.